This TCR beta chain was captured by sequencing in a study of cytomegalovirus exposure and HLA in healthy donors. CDR1 is KGHSH and CDR2 is LQKENI in the germline V gene. V gave up 2 bases and J gave up 1 base; unmatched junction bases: 1. CDR3 length: 15 amino acids. Study results and caveats: Subsequent analysis revealed that first-cohort TCR clusters tended to co-occur in the 120 or so validation repertoires.

Points on this clone: What it binds is not known.

The validation cohort, a group of more than 95 subjects, included the donors and was separate from the approximately 650-subject first cohort. The data were produced by immunoSEQ multiplex PCR, yet TCRdb's version contains in-frame clones alone and is incomplete. Of about 250,000 clones listed, about 90% are singletons. This receptor was taken from a man aged 18 to 30 in good health and CMV-seropositive. What was sequenced was PBMCs. V is TRBV18 and J is TRBJ1-2; TRBD1 agrees at 10 bases. DNA for the CDR3: TGTGCCAGCTCACCAGGGACAGGGGTTAACTATGGCTACACCTTC. Its translation is CASSPGTGVNYGYTF.